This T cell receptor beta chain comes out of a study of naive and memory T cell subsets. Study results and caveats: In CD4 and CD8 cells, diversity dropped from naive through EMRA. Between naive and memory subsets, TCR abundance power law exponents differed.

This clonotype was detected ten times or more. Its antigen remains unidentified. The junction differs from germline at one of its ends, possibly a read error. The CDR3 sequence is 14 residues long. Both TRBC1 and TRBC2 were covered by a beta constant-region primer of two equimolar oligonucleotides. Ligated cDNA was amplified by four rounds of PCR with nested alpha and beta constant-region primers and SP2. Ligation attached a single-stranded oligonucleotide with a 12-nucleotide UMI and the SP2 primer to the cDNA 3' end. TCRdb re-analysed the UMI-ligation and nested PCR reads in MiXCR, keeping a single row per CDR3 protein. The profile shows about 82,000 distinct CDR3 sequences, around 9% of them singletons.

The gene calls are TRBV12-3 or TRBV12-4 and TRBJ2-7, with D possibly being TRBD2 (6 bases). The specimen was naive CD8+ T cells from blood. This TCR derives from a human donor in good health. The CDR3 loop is CASSLDGTLKAGFF. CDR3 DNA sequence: TGTGCCAGCAGTTTAGACGGGACTTTAAAAGCCGGATTCTTC.